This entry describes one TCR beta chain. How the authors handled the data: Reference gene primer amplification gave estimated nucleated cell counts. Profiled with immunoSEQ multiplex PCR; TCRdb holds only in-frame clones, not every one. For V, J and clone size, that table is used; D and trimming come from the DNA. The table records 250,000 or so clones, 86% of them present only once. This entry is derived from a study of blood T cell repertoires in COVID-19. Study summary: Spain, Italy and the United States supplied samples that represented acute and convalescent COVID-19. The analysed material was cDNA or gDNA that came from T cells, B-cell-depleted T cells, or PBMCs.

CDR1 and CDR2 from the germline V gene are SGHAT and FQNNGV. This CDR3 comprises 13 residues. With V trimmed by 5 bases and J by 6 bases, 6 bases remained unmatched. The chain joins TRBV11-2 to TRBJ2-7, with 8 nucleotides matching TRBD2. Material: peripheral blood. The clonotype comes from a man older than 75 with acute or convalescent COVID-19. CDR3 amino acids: CASSPGTRAEQYF. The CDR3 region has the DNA TGTGCCAGCAGCCCCGGGACTAGGGCCGAGCAGTACTTC.